These 25 T cell receptor beta chains originate from one sample sequenced in a study of blood T cell repertoires in COVID-19. Sequencing used immunoSEQ multiplex PCR; TCRdb keeps in-frame clones, though not all of them. The sample lists hundreds of thousands of clones, 85% to 90% occurring once. Sequencing used peripheral blood. The receptors were gathered from a woman in her twenties or thirties with COVID-19, enrolled during active disease.

CDR3 sequence (DNA): TGTGCCAGCAGAAGCAAACTCACAGATACGCAGTATTTT. Its protein is CASRSKLTDTQYF. The chain combines TRBV6-5 with TRBJ2-3; D remains unclear. This CDR3 contains 13 residues. The V and J ends lost 6 bases and 2 bases respectively, with 9 bases between them. The germline CDR1 and CDR2 sequences are MNHEY and SVGAGI.

This clone has just one count. The genes are TRBV4-1 and TRBJ2-2; 10 nucleotides align to TRBD1. The germline V gene has CDR1 MGHRA and CDR2 YSYEKL. V trimming: 1 base; J trimming: 6 bases; junction bases outside the gene matches: 8. The CDR3 is made up of 17 amino acids. This CDR3 reads CASSQVGRDRGSGELFF. The CDR3 DNA sequence: TGCGCCAGCAGCCAAGTGGGTAGGGACAGGGGATCCGGGGAGCTGTTTTTT.

This rearrangement joins TRBV6-6 to TRBJ2-7; perhaps TRBD1 as D (5 bases). V was shortened by 0 bases and J by 2 bases, with 11 bases between the two germline ends. Germline V gives CDR1 MNHNY, CDR2 SVGAGI (reference sequence). CDR3 length equals 15 residues. The CDR3 coding sequence is TGTGCCAGCAGTTACTCGACGCAGGGTACCTACGAGCAGTACTTC. It codes for CASSYSTQGTYEQYF.

The genes are TRBV7-8 and TRBJ2-7; D ambiguous. The ends were cut back, 1 base at V and 4 bases at J, with 5 bases in the middle. Germline-derived CDR1 and CDR2 are SGHVS and FQNEAQ. The CDR3 is made up of 12 amino acids. The CDR3 loop reads CASSLESYEQYF. The CDR3, as DNA: TGTGCCAGCAGCTTAGAATCGTACGAGCAGTACTTC.

This chain uses TRBV2 with TRBJ2-1; unclear D gene. This CDR3 comprises 15 residues. Germline CDR1 is SNHLY and CDR2 is FYNNEI. Trimming shortened V by 6 bases and J by 3 bases, and 15 bases separated the two germline ends. DNA for the CDR3: TGTGCCAGCAGACGACGTGGAGAAATCTACAATGAGCAGTTCTTC. This sequence encodes CASRRRGEIYNEQFF.

The chain has TRBV15 and TRBJ2-1; possibly TRBD2 for D (5 bases). The CDR3 covers 17 residues. The V and J ends lost 0 bases and 0 bases respectively, with 12 bases between them. CDR1 and CDR2 from the germline V gene are LNHNV and YYDKDF (reference sequence). The CDR3 DNA is TGTGCCACCAGCAGAGATCTGGGGAGTCGCTCCTACAATGAGCAGTTCTTC. It yields the protein CATSRDLGSRSYNEQFF.

This chain connects TRBV5-1 to TRBJ1-6; D is unresolved. CDR1 is SGHRS and CDR2 is YFSETQ in the germline V gene. Trimming took 6 bases from V and 2 from J, leaving 6 bases between them. The CDR3 has 13 residues. The DNA for the CDR3 is TGCGCCAGCACCCCTGCCTATAATTCACCCCTCCACTTT. It yields the protein CASTPAYNSPLHF.

This chain uses TRBV6-5 with TRBJ1-6; D gene uncertain. The CDR3 covers 15 residues. Looked up from germline, CDR1 is MNHEY and CDR2 is SVGAGI. V dropped 6 bases and J dropped 11 bases, with 20 bases sitting between them. The CDR3 DNA reads as TGTGCCAGCAGCCCCGGTAGTGCTGCTTCGACACCCCTCCACTTT. Its translation is CASSPGSAASTPLHF.

Comments on this clone: Different DNA sequences within this sample yield the same CDR3. The rearrangement joins TRBV5-1 to TRBJ2-5, with 10 bases identical to TRBD2. The J segment lost 5 bases and the V segment lost 0 bases, leaving 4 bases of the junction unmatched. The CDR3 runs 15 residues. Germline lookup yields CDR1 SGHRS and CDR2 YFSETQ. The CDR3 sequence: CASSLGTSGGETQYF. In nucleotides, the CDR3 is TGCGCCAGCAGCTTGGGGACTAGCGGTGGCGAGACCCAGTACTTC.

The chain is built from TRBV20-1 and TRBJ1-3; D is uncertain. The CDR3 covers 13 residues. CDR1 and CDR2 (germline): DFQATT, SNEGSKA (reference sequence). V lost 3 bases, J lost 4 bases, and 10 bases lay in between. The CDR3 sequence: CSASWVRGNTIYF. The CDR3 region has the DNA TGCAGTGCTAGTTGGGTGCGGGGAAACACCATATATTTT.

The chain joins TRBV6-2 or TRBV6-3 to TRBJ1-2; the D is unclear. Trimming cost V 6 bases and J 7 bases, with 12 bases left between them. In germline, CDR1 is MNHEY, CDR2 SVGEGT. This CDR3 region has 12 residues. DNA for the CDR3: TGTGCCAGCAGCCCGGGAGGGTCTGGCTACACCTTC. Protein: CASSPGGSGYTF.

This clone was observed a handful of times. The chain is built from TRBV14 and TRBJ1-6; the D gene is possibly TRBD1 (6 bases). The CDR3 covers 16 residues. Trimming stripped 4 bases from V and 6 bases from J, with 16 bases between. Germline values: CDR1 SGHDN, CDR2 FVKESK. The CDR3 region is CASSRDNRVPNSPLHF. The CDR3 region has the DNA TGTGCCAGCAGCCGAGATAACAGGGTACCTAATTCACCCCTCCACTTT. Full variable domain (missing parts from reference TRBV14 and TRBJ1-6): EAGVTQFPSHSVIEKGQTVTLRCDPISGHDNLYWYRRVMGKEIKFLLHFVKESKQDESGMPNNRFLAERTGGTYSTLKVQPAELEDSGVYFCASSRDNRVPNSPLHFGNGTRLTVT.

J is TRBJ1-1 and V is TRBV6-6, with 7 nucleotides matching TRBD1. The germline V gene has CDR1 MNHNY and CDR2 SVGAGI (reference sequence). CDR3 length equals 15 residues. Trimming removed 4 bases from V and 4 bases from J; junction bases left unmatched: 9. In nucleotides, the CDR3 is TGTGCCAGCAGTTTCGTACAGGGGAAGGCCACTGAAGCTTTCTTT. Amino acid sequence: CASSFVQGKATEAFF.

This rearrangement joins TRBV27 to TRBJ1-2; a possible D gene is TRBD1 (5 bases). The germline V and J ends were trimmed by 5 bases and 3 bases, with 13 bases remaining between them. Germline lookup yields CDR1 MNHEY and CDR2 SMNVEV (reference sequence). This CDR3 is built from 14 residues. CDR3 nucleotide sequence: TGTGCCAGCAGTCCTGACATCAGGGACTATGGCTACACCTTC. Its translation is CASSPDIRDYGYTF.

CDR3 DNA sequence: TGCGCCAGCAGCCAACCTCGGGACAGTGTTAGACTGTTTTTT. Translation: CASSQPRDSVRLFF. This sequence joins TRBV4-1 and TRBJ1-4; 7 positions agree with TRBD1. The CDR3 runs to 14 residues. With V trimmed by 2 bases and J by 13 bases, 10 bases remained unmatched. The germline V gene encodes CDR1 MGHRA and CDR2 YSYEKL.

The rearrangement links TRBV21-1 to TRBJ2-3; the table's TRBD1 call for D was not verified on the DNA. TRBV21-1 is described as a pseudogene. The CDR3 is made up of 21 amino acids. The CDR3 nucleotides read TGTGCCAGCAGCCCCCTTCGAAAATGGCGGGACAGGGAGGGCCAAGCGGGTACGCAGTATTTT. This translates into CASSPLRKWRDREGQAGTQYF.

This sequence joins TRBV6-5 and TRBJ1-6, with D perhaps matching TRBD1 (6 bases). This CDR3 spans 13 amino acids. The germline V gene encodes CDR1 MNHEY and CDR2 SVGAGI. V lost 7 bases to trimming and J lost 9 bases, with 13 bases between them. The CDR3 is CASMGALSSPLHF. Here the CDR3 DNA reads TGTGCCAGCATGGGGGCTTTGAGTTCACCCCTCCACTTT.

The chain recombines TRBV20-1 with TRBJ1-1; D gene uncertain. The CDR3 consists of 11 residues. Per the germline V gene, CDR1 is DFQATT and CDR2 is SNEGSKA (reference sequence). Between the trimmed V and J ends, which lost 6 bases and 8 bases, there was a span of 13 bases. CDR3 DNA: TGCAGTGCGGAGGTCGGAAAAGAAGCTTTCTTT. Translating it yields CSAEVGKEAFF.

V is TRBV3-1 (or the pseudogene TRBV3-2) and J is TRBJ1-5; D unresolved. Germline CDR1 is LGHDT and CDR2 is YNNKEL (reference sequence). This CDR3 contains 12 residues. Trimming took 8 bases from V and 1 from J, leaving 6 bases between them. CDR3 in amino acids: CASLRSNQPQHF. Here the CDR3 DNA reads TGTGCCAGCCTCAGGAGCAATCAGCCCCAGCATTTT.

The chain combines TRBV2 with TRBJ2-5, with no clear D. There are 15 residues in the CDR3. Germline loops: CDR1 SNHLY, CDR2 FYNNEI. V was trimmed by 2 bases and J by 2 bases, leaving 12 bases between them. The CDR3 DNA sequence: TGTGCCAGCAGTGAATTTAAGGCAGGTCAAGAGACCCAGTACTTC. Translated: CASSEFKAGQETQYF.

The chain employs TRBV30 and TRBJ2-1; TRBD2 matches 13 bases. V dropped 5 bases and J dropped 7; count of bases not matched to a gene: 23. The germline V gene has CDR1 GTSNPN and CDR2 SVGIG (reference sequence). The CDR3 length is 20 residues. The CDR3 bases are TGTGCCTGGTACCAGACCGGGGCACTAGCGGGGGGGCCGTGGGAAAATGAGCAGTTCTTC. This sequence encodes CAWYQTGALAGGPWENEQFF.

The CDR3 DNA follows: TGTGCCAGCAGCTTAGGTTCATGGAACACTGAAGCTTTCTTT. Its protein product is CASSLGSWNTEAFF. The chain recombines TRBV7-2 with TRBJ1-1; D remains unclear. Germline V lookup: CDR1 SGHTA, CDR2 FQGNSA. The CDR3 runs 14 residues. V was shortened by 1 base and J by 1 base, with 7 bases between the two germline ends.

V usage is TRBV6-5 and J usage is TRBJ1-5; D not resolved. Germline CDR1 and CDR2: MNHEY and SVGAGI. V shed 6 bases and J shed 4 bases, with 16 bases lying between them. The CDR3 spans 15 residues. CDR3: CASRHPGKQNQPQHF. CDR3 DNA: TGTGCCAGCAGGCACCCCGGGAAACAAAATCAGCCCCAGCATTTT.

This rearrangement joins TRBV6-2 or TRBV6-3 to TRBJ2-1, with 8 bases identical to TRBD2. Unmatched junction bases numbered 12, after V lost 2 bases and J lost 6 bases. Germline V lookup: CDR1 MNHEY, CDR2 SVGEGT. The CDR3 is 17 amino acids. This CDR3 reads CASSYPQRAGGRNEQFF. The CDR3 nucleotides read TGTGCCAGCAGTTACCCCCAGCGGGCGGGGGGCCGCAATGAGCAGTTCTTC.

The rearrangement links TRBV27 to TRBJ1-2, with D tentatively TRBD1 (6 bases). With 4 bases removed from V and 7 bases from J, the gap between germline ends came to 13 bases. The germline V gene has CDR1 MNHEY and CDR2 SMNVEV (reference sequence). There are 13 residues in the CDR3. In nucleotides, the CDR3 is TGTGCCAGCAGTTCCCTGGGGGGGGCTGGCTACACCTTC. Translation gives CASSSLGGAGYTF.